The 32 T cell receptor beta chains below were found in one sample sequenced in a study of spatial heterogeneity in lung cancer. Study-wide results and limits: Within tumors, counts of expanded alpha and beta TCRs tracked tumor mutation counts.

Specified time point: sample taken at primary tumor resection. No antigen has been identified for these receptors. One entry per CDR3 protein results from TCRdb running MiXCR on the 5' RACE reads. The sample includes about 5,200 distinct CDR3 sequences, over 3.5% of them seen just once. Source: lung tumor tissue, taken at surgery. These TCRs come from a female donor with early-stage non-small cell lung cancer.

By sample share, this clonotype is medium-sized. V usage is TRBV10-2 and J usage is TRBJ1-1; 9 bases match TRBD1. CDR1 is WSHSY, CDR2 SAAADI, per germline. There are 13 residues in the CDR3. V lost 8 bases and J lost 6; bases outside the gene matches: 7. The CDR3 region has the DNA TGCGCCAGCTACCCGGGACAGGGACCTGAAGCTTTCTTT. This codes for CASYPGQGPEAFF.

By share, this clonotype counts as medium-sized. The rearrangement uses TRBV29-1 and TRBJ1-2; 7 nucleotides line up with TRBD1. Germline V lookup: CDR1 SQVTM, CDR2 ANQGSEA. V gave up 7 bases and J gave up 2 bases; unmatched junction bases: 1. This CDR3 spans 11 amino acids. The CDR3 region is CSGGQNYGYTF. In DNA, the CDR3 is TGCAGCGGGGGACAGAACTATGGCTACACCTTC. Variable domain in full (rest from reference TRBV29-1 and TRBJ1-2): SAVISQKPSRDICQRGTSLTIQCQVDSQVTMMFWYRQQPGQSLTLIATANQGSEATYESGFVIDKFPISRPNLTFSTLTVSNMSPEDSSIYLCSGGQNYGYTFGSGTRLTVV.

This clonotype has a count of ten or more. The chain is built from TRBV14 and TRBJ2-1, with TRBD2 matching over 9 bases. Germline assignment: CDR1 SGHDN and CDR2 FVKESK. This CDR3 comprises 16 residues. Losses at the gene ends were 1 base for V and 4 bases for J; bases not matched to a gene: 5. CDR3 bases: TGTGCCAGCAGCCAAGTTGGCGGGAGGGTATACAATGAGCAGTTCTTC. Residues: CASSQVGGRVYNEQFF.

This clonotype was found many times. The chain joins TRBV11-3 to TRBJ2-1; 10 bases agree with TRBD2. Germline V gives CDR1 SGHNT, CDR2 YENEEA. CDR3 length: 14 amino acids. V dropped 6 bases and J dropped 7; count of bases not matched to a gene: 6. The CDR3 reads CASSLAGEGNEQFF. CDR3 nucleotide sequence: TGTGCCAGCAGTCTAGCGGGAGAGGGGAATGAGCAGTTCTTC.

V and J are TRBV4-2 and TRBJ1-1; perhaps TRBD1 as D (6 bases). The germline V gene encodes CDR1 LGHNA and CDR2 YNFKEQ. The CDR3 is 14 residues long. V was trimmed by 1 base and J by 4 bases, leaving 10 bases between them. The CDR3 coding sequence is TGTGCCAGCAGCCAAGTCCAGGGGACCACTGAAGCTTTCTTT. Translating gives CASSQVQGTTEAFF.

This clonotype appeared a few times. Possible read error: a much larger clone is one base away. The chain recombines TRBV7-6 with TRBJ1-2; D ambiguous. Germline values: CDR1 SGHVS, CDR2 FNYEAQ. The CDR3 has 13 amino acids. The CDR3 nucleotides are TGTGCCAGCAGCTTAGCTCAGAACTATGGCTACAACTTC. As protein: CASSLAQNYGYNF.

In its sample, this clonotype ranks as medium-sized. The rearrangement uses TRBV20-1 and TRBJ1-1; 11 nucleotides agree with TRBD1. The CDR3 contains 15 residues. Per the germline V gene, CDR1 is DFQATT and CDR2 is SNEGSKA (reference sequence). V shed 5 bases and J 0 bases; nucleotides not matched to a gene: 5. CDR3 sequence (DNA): TGCAGTGCTCCGTGGACAGGGGGCATGAACACTGAAGCTTTCTTT. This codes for CSAPWTGGMNTEAFF.

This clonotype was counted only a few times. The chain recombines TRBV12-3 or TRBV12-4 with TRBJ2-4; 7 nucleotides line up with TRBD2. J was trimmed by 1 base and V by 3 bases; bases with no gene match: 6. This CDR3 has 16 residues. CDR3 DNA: TGTGCCAGCAGTTTCGGGGGAGGGGCTGCCAAAAACATTCAGTACTTC. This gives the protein CASSFGGGAAKNIQYF.

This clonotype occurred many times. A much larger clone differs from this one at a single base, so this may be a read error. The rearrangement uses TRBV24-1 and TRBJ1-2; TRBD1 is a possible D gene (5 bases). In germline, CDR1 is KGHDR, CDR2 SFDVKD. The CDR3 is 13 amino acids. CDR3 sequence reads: CATSGGERYGYNF. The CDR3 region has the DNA TGTGCCACCAGTGGAGGGGAGAGATATGGCTACAACTTC.

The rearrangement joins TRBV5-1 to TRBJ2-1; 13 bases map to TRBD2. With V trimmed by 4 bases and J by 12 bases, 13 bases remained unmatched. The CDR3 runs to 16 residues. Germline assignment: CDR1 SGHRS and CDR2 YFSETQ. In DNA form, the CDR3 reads TGCGCCAGCAGCCCGCCGACTAGCGGGAGGACTAAGGGGCAGTTCTTC. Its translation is CASSPPTSGRTKGQFF.

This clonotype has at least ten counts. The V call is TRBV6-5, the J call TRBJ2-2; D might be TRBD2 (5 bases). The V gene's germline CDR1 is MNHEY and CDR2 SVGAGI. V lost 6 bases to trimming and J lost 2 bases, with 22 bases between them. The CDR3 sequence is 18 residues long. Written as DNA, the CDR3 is TGTGCCAGCAGCTGGGAGCCCGATTTAGGAATCAACACCGGGGAGCTGTTTTTT. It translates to CASSWEPDLGINTGELFF.

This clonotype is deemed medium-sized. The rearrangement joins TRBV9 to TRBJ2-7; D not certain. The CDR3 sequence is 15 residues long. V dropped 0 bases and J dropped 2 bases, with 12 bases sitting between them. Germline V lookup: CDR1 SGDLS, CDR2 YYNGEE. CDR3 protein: CASSVAYSPAYEQYF. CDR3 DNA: TGTGCCAGCAGCGTAGCCTACTCGCCGGCCTACGAGCAGTACTTC.

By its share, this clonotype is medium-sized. The CDR3 region is CSVPGLAGHNEQFF. The CDR3 DNA is TGCAGTGTACCAGGACTAGCGGGCCACAATGAGCAGTTCTTC. This chain joins TRBV20-1 and TRBJ2-1; TRBD2 matches 11 bases. CDR3 length: 14 amino acids. Trimming at V came to 7 bases and at J to 5 bases, leaving 7 bases not matched to a gene. Germline loops: CDR1 DFQATT, CDR2 SNEGSKA (reference sequence).

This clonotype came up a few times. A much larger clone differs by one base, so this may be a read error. In DNA form, the CDR3 reads TGTGCCAGTAGTAAGGGACGGCTCTCTGGGGCCAACGTCCTGAATTTC. Protein product: CASSKGRLSGANVLNF. The chain combines TRBV19 with TRBJ2-6; D may be TRBD1 or TRBD2 (5 bases each). CDR3 length equals 16 residues. The germline V gene encodes CDR1 LNHDA and CDR2 SQIVND (reference sequence).

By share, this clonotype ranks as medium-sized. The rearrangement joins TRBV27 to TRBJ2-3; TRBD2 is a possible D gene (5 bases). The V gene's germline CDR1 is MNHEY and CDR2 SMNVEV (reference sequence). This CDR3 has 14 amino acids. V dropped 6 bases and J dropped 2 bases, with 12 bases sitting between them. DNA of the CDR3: TGTGCCAGCAGCCTGGACTGGTTCACAGATACGCAGTATTTT. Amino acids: CASSLDWFTDTQYF.

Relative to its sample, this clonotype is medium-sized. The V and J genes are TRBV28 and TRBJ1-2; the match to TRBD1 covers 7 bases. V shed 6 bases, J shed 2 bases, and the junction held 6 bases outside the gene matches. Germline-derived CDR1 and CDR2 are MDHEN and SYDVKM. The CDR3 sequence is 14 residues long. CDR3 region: CASRAGTVNYGYTF. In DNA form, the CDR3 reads TGTGCCAGCAGGGCCGGGACAGTGAACTATGGCTACACCTTC.

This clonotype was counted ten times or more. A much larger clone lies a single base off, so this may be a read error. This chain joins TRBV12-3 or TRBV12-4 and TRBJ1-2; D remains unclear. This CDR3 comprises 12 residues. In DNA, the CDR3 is TGTGCCAGCAGTTTAGGGGTTAATGGCTACAACTTC. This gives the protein CASSLGVNGYNF.

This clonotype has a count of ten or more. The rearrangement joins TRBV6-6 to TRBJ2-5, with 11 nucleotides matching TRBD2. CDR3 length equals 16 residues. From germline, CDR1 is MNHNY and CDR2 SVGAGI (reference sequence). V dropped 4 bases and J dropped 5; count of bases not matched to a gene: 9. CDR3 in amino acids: CASSWTPGLAVETQYF. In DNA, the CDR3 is TGTGCCAGCAGTTGGACACCGGGACTAGCGGTGGAGACCCAGTACTTC.

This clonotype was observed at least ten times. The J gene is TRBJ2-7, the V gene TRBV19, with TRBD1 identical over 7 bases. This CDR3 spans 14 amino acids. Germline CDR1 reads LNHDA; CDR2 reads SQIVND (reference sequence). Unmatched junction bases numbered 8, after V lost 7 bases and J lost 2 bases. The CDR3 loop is CASKVRQGPYEQYF. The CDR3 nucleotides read TGTGCCAGTAAGGTCAGACAGGGCCCCTACGAGCAGTACTTC.

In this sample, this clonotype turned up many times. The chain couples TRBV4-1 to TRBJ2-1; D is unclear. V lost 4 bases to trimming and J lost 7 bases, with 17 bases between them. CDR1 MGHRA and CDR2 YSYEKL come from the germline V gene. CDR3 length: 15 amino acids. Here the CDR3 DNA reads TGCGCCAGCAGCCTCCTGAGGAAGGCCGAGAATGAGCAGTTCTTC. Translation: CASSLLRKAENEQFF.

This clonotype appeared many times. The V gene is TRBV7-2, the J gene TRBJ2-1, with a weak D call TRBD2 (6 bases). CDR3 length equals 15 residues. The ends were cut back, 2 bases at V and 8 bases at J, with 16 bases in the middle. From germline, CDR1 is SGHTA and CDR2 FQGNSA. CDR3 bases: TGTGCCAGCAGCTTATGGGCTCCCCGGAGGGATGAGCAGTTCTTC. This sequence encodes CASSLWAPRRDEQFF.

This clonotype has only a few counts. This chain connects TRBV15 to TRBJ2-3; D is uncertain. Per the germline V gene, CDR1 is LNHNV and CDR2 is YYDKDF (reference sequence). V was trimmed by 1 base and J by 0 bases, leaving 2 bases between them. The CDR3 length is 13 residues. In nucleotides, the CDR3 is TGTGCCACCAGCAGAGCCAGCACAGATACGCAGTATTTT. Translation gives CATSRASTDTQYF.

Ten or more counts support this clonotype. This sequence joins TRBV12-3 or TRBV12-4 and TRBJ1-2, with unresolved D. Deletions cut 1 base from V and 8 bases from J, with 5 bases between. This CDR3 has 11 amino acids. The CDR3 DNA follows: TGTGCCAGCAGTTTAGGAGACGGCTACACCTTC. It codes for CASSLGDGYTF.

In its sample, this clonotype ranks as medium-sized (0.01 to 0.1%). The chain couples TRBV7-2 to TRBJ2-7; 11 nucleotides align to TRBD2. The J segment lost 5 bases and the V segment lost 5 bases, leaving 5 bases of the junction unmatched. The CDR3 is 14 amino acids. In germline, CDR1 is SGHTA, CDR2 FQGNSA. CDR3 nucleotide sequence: TGTGCCAGCAGCCAGGGGACTAGCGGTAACGAGCAGTACTTC. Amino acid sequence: CASSQGTSGNEQYF.

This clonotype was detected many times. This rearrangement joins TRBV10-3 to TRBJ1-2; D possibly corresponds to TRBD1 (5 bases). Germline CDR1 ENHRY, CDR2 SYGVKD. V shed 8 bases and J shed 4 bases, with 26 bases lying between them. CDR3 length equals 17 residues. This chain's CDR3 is CAIGVGITGGGGYGYTF. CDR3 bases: TGTGCCATCGGGGTCGGAATAACGGGGGGAGGTGGCTATGGCTACACCTTC.

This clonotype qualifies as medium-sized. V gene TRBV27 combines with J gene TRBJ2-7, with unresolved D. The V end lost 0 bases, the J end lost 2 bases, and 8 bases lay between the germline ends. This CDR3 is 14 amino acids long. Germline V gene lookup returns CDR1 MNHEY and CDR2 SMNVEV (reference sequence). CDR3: CASSLSPDPYEQYF. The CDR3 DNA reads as TGTGCCAGCAGTTTATCCCCAGATCCCTACGAGCAGTACTTC.

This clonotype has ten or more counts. As DNA, the CDR3 is TGTGCCAGCAGCCAAGGTGGAGTGGAGCAGTTCTTC. This sequence encodes CASSQGGVEQFF. The chain combines TRBV4-2 with TRBJ2-1; D remains ambiguous. The V gene lost 1 base and the J gene lost 10 bases, with 8 bases spanning the gap. The CDR3 loop spans 12 amino acids. CDR1 and CDR2 from the germline V gene are LGHNA and YNFKEQ.

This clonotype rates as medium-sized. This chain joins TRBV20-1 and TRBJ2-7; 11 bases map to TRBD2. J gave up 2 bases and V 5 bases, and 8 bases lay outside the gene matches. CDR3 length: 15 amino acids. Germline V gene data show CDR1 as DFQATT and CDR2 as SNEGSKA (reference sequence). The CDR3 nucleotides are TGCAGTGCTCCTTCGACTAGCGGGACGGCCTACGAGCAGTACTTC. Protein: CSAPSTSGTAYEQYF.

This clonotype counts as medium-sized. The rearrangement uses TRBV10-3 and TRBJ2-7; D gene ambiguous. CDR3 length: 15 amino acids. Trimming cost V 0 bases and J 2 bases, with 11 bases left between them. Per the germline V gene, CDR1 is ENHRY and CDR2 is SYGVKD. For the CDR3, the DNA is TGTGCCATCAGTGAGTCTACAGAGAAAACCTACGAGCAGTACTTC. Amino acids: CAISESTEKTYEQYF.

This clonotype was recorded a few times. The CDR3 region has the DNA TGTGCCAGCAGCTCACAGGGGAGTGGCAATCAGCCCCAGCATTTT. Translating it yields CASSSQGSGNQPQHF. V gene TRBV7-2 combines with J gene TRBJ1-5, with 7 bases aligning to TRBD1. J lost 2 bases, V lost 4 bases, and 5 bases had no gene match. Per the germline V gene, CDR1 is SGHTA and CDR2 is FQGNSA. There are 15 residues in the CDR3.

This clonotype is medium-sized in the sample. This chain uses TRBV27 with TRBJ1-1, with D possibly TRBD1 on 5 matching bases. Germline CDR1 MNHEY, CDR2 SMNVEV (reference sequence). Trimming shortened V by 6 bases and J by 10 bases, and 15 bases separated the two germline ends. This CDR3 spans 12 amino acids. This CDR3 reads CASSPPVGAAFF. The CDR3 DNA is TGTGCCAGCAGCCCCCCGGTTGGGGCAGCTTTCTTT.

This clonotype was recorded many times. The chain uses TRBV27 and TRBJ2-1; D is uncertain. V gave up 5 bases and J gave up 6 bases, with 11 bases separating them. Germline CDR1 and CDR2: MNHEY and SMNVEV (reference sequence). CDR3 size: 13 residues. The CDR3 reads CASSLLVGNEQFF. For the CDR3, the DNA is TGTGCCAGCAGTCTGCTCGTTGGCAATGAGCAGTTCTTC.